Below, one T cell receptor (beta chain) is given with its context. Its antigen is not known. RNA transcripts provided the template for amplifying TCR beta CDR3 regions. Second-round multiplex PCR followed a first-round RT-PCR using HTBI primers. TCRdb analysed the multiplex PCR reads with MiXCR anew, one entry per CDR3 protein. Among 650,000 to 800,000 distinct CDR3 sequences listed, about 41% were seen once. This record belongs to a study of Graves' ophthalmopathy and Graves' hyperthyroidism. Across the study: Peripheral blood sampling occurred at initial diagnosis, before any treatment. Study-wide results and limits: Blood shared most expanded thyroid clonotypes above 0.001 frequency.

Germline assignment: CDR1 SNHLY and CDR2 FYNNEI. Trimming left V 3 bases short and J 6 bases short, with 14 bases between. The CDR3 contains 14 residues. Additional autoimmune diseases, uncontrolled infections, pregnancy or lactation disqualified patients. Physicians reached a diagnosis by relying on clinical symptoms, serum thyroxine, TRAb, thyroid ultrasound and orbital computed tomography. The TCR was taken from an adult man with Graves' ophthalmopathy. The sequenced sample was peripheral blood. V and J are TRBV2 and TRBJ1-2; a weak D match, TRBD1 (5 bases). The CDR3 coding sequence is TGTGCCAGCAGTGATGTCCAGGGATTTGATGGCTACACCTTC. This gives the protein CASSDVQGFDGYTF.